Shown below are 28 T cell receptor beta chains from a single sample sequenced in a study of T cells in Graves' hyperthyroidism and ophthalmopathy. Template material for amplifying TCR beta CDR3 regions consisted of RNA transcripts. Primed by the HTBI set, a first-round RT-PCR was run on the TCR CDR3. In TCRdb, the multiplex PCR reads were re-called with MiXCR into one record per CDR3 protein. The table records under 450,000 distinct CDR3 sequences, about a sixth of them present only once. The sample consisted of blood. Receptors originate from a woman aged 25 to 45 with Graves' hyperthyroidism that later progressed to Graves' ophthalmopathy.

This clonotype has ten or more counts. The chain links TRBV7-9 to TRBJ2-1, with 8 bases fitting TRBD2. The trim removed 5 bases at V and 9 bases at J, leaving 9 bases unmatched. The CDR3 sequence is 14 residues long. Germline V gives CDR1 SEHNR, CDR2 FQNEAQ (reference sequence). The CDR3 loop is CASSPGTSHREQFF. The CDR3 bases are TGTGCCAGCAGCCCCGGGACTAGTCATCGTGAGCAGTTCTTC.

Ten or more counts support this clonotype. The V and J genes are TRBV24-1 and TRBJ1-2, with D possibly being TRBD1 (5 bases). Germline CDR1 and CDR2: KGHDR and SFDVKD. The CDR3 is made up of 15 amino acids. V dropped 3 bases and J dropped 3 bases, with 13 bases sitting between them. CDR3 DNA: TGTGCCACCAGTGATGGGGCTACACTCCACTATGGCTACACCTTC. Its translation: CATSDGATLHYGYTF.

This clonotype was recorded at least ten times. The V and J genes are TRBV7-8 and TRBJ2-7, with TRBD2 as a possible D gene (7 bases). V was clipped by 6 bases and J by 1 base, with 22 bases between them. The V gene's germline CDR1 is SGHVS and CDR2 FQNEAQ. CDR3 length: 17 amino acids. The CDR3 bases are TGTGCCAGCAGTTTCCCCAAGGGGGGGCAAATATCCTACGAGCAGTACTTC. Translated, it gives CASSFPKGGQISYEQYF.

The genes are TRBV5-1 and TRBJ2-1; TRBD2 matches at 7 bases. This CDR3 contains 14 residues. Germline V gene data show CDR1 as SGHRS and CDR2 as YFSETQ. The J segment lost 8 bases and the V segment lost 0 bases, leaving 5 bases of the junction unmatched. The chain's CDR3 is CASSLAAGDDEQFF. CDR3 nucleotide sequence: TGCGCCAGCAGCTTGGCCGCGGGGGACGATGAGCAGTTCTTC.

J is TRBJ1-2 and V is TRBV6-5; possibly TRBD1 for D (5 bases). Germline values: CDR1 MNHEY, CDR2 SVGAGI. The CDR3 is 14 residues long. Between the trimmed V and J ends, which lost 2 bases and 4 bases, there was a span of 11 bases. The CDR3 here is CASSYVGAPYGYTF. The CDR3 region has the DNA TGTGCCAGCAGTTACGTAGGGGCGCCCTATGGCTACACCTTC.

This clonotype was recorded at least ten times. This chain uses TRBV28 with TRBJ1-4, with 8 bases lining up with TRBD1. J was trimmed by 8 bases and V by 8 bases; bases with no gene match: 10. Germline CDR1 is MDHEN and CDR2 is SYDVKM. The CDR3 totals 14 residues. The CDR3 DNA reads TGTGCCAGCGGAAGTCAGGGGGCGCGAGAAAAACTGTTTTTT. This encodes CASGSQGAREKLFF. Variable domain in full (rest from reference TRBV28 and TRBJ1-4): DVKVTQSSRYLVKRTGEKVFLECVQDMDHENMFWYRQDPGLGLRLIYFSYDVKMKEKGDIPEGYSVSREKKERFSLILESASTNQTSMYLCASGSQGAREKLFFGSGTQLSVL.

V gene TRBV20-1 combines with J gene TRBJ2-2; possible D gene TRBD2, 6 bases. CDR1 and CDR2 (germline): DFQATT, SNEGSKA (reference sequence). The length of the CDR3 is 16 residues. V lost 3 bases to trimming and J lost 6 bases, with 20 bases between them. The CDR3 sequence: CSAREANRGYAGELFF. The CDR3, as DNA: TGCAGTGCTAGGGAGGCCAACCGGGGGTATGCCGGGGAGCTGTTTTTT.

J is TRBJ2-7 and V is TRBV11-2, with D unclear. The germline V and J ends were trimmed by 9 bases and 1 base, with 16 bases remaining between them. The V gene's germline CDR1 is SGHAT and CDR2 FQNNGV. There are 14 residues in the CDR3. In DNA, the CDR3 is TGTGCCAGTAGTATCCTTCTGGCGTCCTACGAGCAGTACTTC. Protein sequence: CASSILLASYEQYF.

This clonotype was seen at least ten times. V gene TRBV5-8 combines with J gene TRBJ2-6; a possible D gene is TRBD1 (6 bases). Germline CDR1 reads SGHTS; CDR2 reads YDEGEE. The CDR3 runs to 19 residues. The V end was cut by 2 bases, the J end by 0 bases, with 18 bases between. The CDR3 protein is CASSFGPGAPGSGANVLTF. The CDR3 bases are TGTGCCAGCAGCTTTGGGCCAGGGGCTCCGGGCTCTGGGGCCAACGTCCTGACTTTC.

Points on this clonotype: This CDR3 is missing its conserved last phenylalanine or tryptophan, likely due to a read error. This chain joins TRBV2 and TRBJ2-3; D may be TRBD2 (6 bases). This CDR3 is built from 13 residues. From germline, CDR1 is SNHLY and CDR2 FYNNEI. V lost 7 bases to trimming and J lost 0 bases, with 8 bases between them. For the CDR3, the DNA is TGTGCCAGCATAAGCGGGAGCACAGATACGCAGTATCTT. Protein: CASISGSTDTQYL.

This clonotype appeared many times. This chain links TRBV29-1 with TRBJ2-7, with D possibly being TRBD1 or TRBD2 (5 bases each). The length of the CDR3 is 12 residues. V shed 7 bases and J shed 5 bases, with 15 bases lying between them. Germline CDR1 and CDR2: SQVTM and ANQGSEA. The CDR3 DNA is TGCAGCGGGTTCGCCAGGGACCACGAGCAGTACTTC. Translating it yields CSGFARDHEQYF.

The V and J genes are TRBV2 and TRBJ1-1; D uncertain. Germline V gene data show CDR1 as SNHLY and CDR2 as FYNNEI. The CDR3 runs 13 residues. V was shortened by 9 bases and J by 6 bases, with 17 bases between the two germline ends. DNA for the CDR3: TGTGCCAGTCATCCCGGACGCTGGGCTGAAGCTTTCTTT. Translated, it gives CASHPGRWAEAFF.

This clonotype came up many times. This chain connects TRBV5-1 to TRBJ2-1; a possible D gene is TRBD1 (6 bases). CDR3 size: 13 residues. V lost 3 bases to trimming and J lost 7 bases, with 11 bases between them. Germline V gene sequence: CDR1 SGHRS, CDR2 YFSETQ. CDR3 DNA sequence: TGCGCCAGCAGCTCCACAGGGCCGAATGAGCAGTTCTTC. The encoded protein is CASSSTGPNEQFF.

This clonotype was seen ten or more times. The chain combines TRBV20-1 with TRBJ2-2; no clear D. Germline V gives CDR1 DFQATT, CDR2 SNEGSKA (reference sequence). There are 12 residues in the CDR3. Deletions cut 1 base from V and 6 bases from J, with 6 bases between. CDR3 region: CSARADPGELFF. The CDR3 DNA is TGCAGTGCTAGAGCTGATCCCGGGGAGCTGTTTTTT.

V and J are TRBV11-2 and TRBJ1-5; D is unclear. This CDR3 contains 15 residues. CDR1 and CDR2 from the germline V gene are SGHAT and FQNNGV. The V and J ends lost 2 bases and 5 bases respectively, with 13 bases between them. CDR3 DNA sequence: TGTGCCAGCAGCTTATCGGCCGACGGCCATCAGCCCCAGCATTTT. This codes for CASSLSADGHQPQHF.

J is TRBJ2-7 and V is TRBV19, with 9 bases that match TRBD1. The germline gives CDR1 LNHDA, CDR2 SQIVND (reference sequence). V lost 3 bases and J lost 6; bases outside the gene matches: 9. The length of the CDR3 is 15 residues. In nucleotides, the CDR3 is TGTGCCAGTAGTATGGCCCCGGGACAGGGACTCGAGCAGTACTTC. Translated, it gives CASSMAPGQGLEQYF.

Many counts were recorded for this clonotype. The genes are TRBV7-6 and TRBJ2-1; TRBD2 matches at 11 bases. Trimming at V came to 2 bases and at J to 7 bases, leaving 10 bases not matched to a gene. Germline V gene data show CDR1 as SGHVS and CDR2 as FNYEAQ. The CDR3 loop spans 17 amino acids. The CDR3 DNA follows: TGTGCCAGCAGCTTAAATCCGGCGACTAGCGGGATGAATGAGCAGTTCTTC. Translating gives CASSLNPATSGMNEQFF.

Comments on this clonotype: Sequence at one end of the junction differs from germline and may be a read error. CDR3 bases: TGTGCCAGTAGGGGCTGGACAGGGGGCGCGACCGGGGAGCCGTTTTTT. Protein sequence: CASRGWTGGATGEPFF. The rearrangement joins TRBV19 to TRBJ2-2; 11 positions agree with TRBD1. Germline V lookup: CDR1 LNHDA, CDR2 SQIVND (reference sequence). The CDR3 consists of 16 residues.

This clonotype was counted between two and nine times. The V and J genes are TRBV4-1 and TRBJ2-7; 9 bases line up with TRBD1. The trim removed 3 bases at V and 5 bases at J, leaving 8 bases unmatched. Germline V gene lookup returns CDR1 MGHRA and CDR2 YSYEKL. The CDR3 loop spans 15 amino acids. CDR3 in amino acids: CASSQTTGTGNEQYF. Here the CDR3 DNA reads TGCGCCAGCAGCCAGACGACCGGGACAGGGAACGAGCAGTACTTC.

Many counts were recorded for this clonotype. V usage is TRBV3-1 and J usage is TRBJ2-7; D gene unclear. The V end was cut by 1 base, the J end by 3 bases, with 4 bases between. Germline CDR1 and CDR2: LGHDT and YNNKEL (reference sequence). The CDR3 is made up of 12 amino acids. This chain's CDR3 is CASSQARYEQYF. CDR3 coding DNA: TGTGCCAGCAGCCAAGCCCGCTACGAGCAGTACTTC.

This clonotype was detected ten times or more. This chain joins TRBV5-1 and TRBJ1-1; D unresolved. The CDR3 loop spans 14 amino acids. The V and J ends lost 4 bases and 3 bases respectively, with 13 bases between them. The V gene's germline CDR1 is SGHRS and CDR2 YFSETQ. The CDR3 nucleotides read TGCGCCAGCAGCCCTCGTCCGACCTACACTGAAGCTTTCTTT. Protein product: CASSPRPTYTEAFF.

This clonotype was counted many times. One junction end disagrees with the germline gene, perhaps due to a read error. The V and J genes are TRBV5-1 and TRBJ1-1; D remains unclear. The germline CDR1 and CDR2 sequences are SGHRS and YFSETQ. The CDR3 totals 11 residues. The CDR3 spells CASSLGTEAFF. CDR3 coding DNA: TGTGCCAGCAGCTTAGGCACTGAAGCTTTCTTT.

This clonotype was observed a handful of times. This sequence joins TRBV11-2 and TRBJ2-7; D is ambiguous. The CDR3 covers 14 residues. The germline V and J ends were trimmed by 5 bases and 4 bases, with 15 bases remaining between them. Germline V gives CDR1 SGHAT, CDR2 FQNNGV. CDR3 amino acids: CASSPPNVAYEQYF. The CDR3 bases are TGTGCCAGCAGCCCCCCCAACGTTGCTTACGAGCAGTACTTC.

At least ten counts were recorded for this clonotype. The chain couples TRBV18 to TRBJ1-2; D is undetermined. V lost 0 bases, J lost 7 bases, and 12 bases lay in between. This CDR3 spans 14 amino acids. The germline V gene encodes CDR1 KGHSH and CDR2 LQKENI. The CDR3 loop is CASSPPGQSGGYTF. CDR3 DNA: TGTGCCAGCTCACCACCGGGTCAGTCGGGTGGCTACACCTTC. Full variable domain (missing parts from reference TRBV18 and TRBJ1-2): NAGVMQNPRHLVRRRGQEARLRCSPMKGHSHVYWYRQLPEEGLKFMVYLQKENIIDESGMPKERFSAEFPKEGPSILRIQQVVRGDSAAYFCASSPPGQSGGYTFGSGTRLTVV.

This chain joins TRBV10-2 and TRBJ2-5, with D perhaps given as TRBD1 or TRBD2 (5 bases each). The CDR3 spans 13 residues. Trimming shortened V by 7 bases and J by 4 bases, and 13 bases separated the two germline ends. Germline assignment: CDR1 WSHSY and CDR2 SAAADI. As DNA, the CDR3 is TGCGCCAGCACTGGGGGAACACGAGAGACCCAGTACTTC. Amino acids: CASTGGTRETQYF.

This clonotype has only a few counts. This chain uses TRBV10-2 with TRBJ2-7, with D maybe TRBD1 (5 bases). V gave up 6 bases and J gave up 3 bases, with 9 bases separating them. The CDR3 contains 12 residues. Germline CDR1 reads WSHSY; CDR2 reads SAAADI. CDR3 DNA sequence: TGCGCCAGCAGAGGGGTTCACTACGAGCAGTACTTC. This sequence encodes CASRGVHYEQYF.

In its sample, this clonotype was seen many times. The V gene is TRBV5-1, the J gene TRBJ2-1, with D perhaps TRBD1 (5 bases). CDR3 size: 17 residues. Germline CDR1 and CDR2: SGHRS and YFSETQ. With 5 bases removed from V and 7 bases from J, the gap between germline ends came to 25 bases. As DNA, the CDR3 is TGCGCCAGCAGGTCCCTCGCCGGGTTACAGGAGAAGAATGAGCAGTTCTTC. Its protein is CASRSLAGLQEKNEQFF.

CDR3 loop: CAWSVTGYEQYF. The CDR3 DNA is TGTGCCTGGAGTGTAACGGGGTACGAGCAGTACTTC. This chain uses TRBV30 with TRBJ2-7; tentative D call: TRBD2 (5 bases). Germline CDR1 is GTSNPN and CDR2 is SVGIG (reference sequence). Trimming took off 0 bases at V and 4 bases at J, with 7 bases between the two ends. The CDR3 covers 12 residues.